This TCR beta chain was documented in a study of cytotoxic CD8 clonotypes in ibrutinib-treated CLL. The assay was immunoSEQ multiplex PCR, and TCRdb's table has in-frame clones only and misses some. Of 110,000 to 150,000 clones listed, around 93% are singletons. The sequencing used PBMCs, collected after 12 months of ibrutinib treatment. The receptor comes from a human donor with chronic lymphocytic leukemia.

In DNA, the CDR3 is TGTGCCAGCACCTACCCTAGGCGGCAAGAGACCCAGTACTTC. This gives the protein CASTYPRRQETQYF. V usage is TRBV7-9 and J usage is TRBJ2-5; D gene uncertain. V lost 7 bases, J lost 2 bases, and 14 bases lay in between. Germline CDR1 is SEHNR and CDR2 is FQNEAQ (reference sequence). The CDR3 is 14 amino acids.